The following is a TCR beta chain sequence with its context. This CDR3 has 15 amino acids. Germline CDR1 KGHSH, CDR2 LQKENI. With 0 bases removed from V and 6 bases from J, the gap between germline ends came to 15 bases. This specimen belongs to a study of blood T cell repertoires in COVID-19. Across the study: Acute and convalescent COVID-19 samples came from the United States, Italy and Spain.

Profiled with immunoSEQ multiplex PCR; TCRdb holds only in-frame clones, not every one. The sample carries around 160,000 clones, approximately 92% recorded once. Input material: peripheral blood. This chain connects TRBV18 to TRBJ2-7; possible D gene TRBD2, 6 bases. This receptor was taken from a man aged 18 to 29 with COVID-19, enrolled during active disease. The DNA for the CDR3 is TGTGCCAGCTCACCACCGCTGGGGGGAGCGTCCGAGCAGTACTTC. Protein sequence: CASSPPLGGASEQYF.